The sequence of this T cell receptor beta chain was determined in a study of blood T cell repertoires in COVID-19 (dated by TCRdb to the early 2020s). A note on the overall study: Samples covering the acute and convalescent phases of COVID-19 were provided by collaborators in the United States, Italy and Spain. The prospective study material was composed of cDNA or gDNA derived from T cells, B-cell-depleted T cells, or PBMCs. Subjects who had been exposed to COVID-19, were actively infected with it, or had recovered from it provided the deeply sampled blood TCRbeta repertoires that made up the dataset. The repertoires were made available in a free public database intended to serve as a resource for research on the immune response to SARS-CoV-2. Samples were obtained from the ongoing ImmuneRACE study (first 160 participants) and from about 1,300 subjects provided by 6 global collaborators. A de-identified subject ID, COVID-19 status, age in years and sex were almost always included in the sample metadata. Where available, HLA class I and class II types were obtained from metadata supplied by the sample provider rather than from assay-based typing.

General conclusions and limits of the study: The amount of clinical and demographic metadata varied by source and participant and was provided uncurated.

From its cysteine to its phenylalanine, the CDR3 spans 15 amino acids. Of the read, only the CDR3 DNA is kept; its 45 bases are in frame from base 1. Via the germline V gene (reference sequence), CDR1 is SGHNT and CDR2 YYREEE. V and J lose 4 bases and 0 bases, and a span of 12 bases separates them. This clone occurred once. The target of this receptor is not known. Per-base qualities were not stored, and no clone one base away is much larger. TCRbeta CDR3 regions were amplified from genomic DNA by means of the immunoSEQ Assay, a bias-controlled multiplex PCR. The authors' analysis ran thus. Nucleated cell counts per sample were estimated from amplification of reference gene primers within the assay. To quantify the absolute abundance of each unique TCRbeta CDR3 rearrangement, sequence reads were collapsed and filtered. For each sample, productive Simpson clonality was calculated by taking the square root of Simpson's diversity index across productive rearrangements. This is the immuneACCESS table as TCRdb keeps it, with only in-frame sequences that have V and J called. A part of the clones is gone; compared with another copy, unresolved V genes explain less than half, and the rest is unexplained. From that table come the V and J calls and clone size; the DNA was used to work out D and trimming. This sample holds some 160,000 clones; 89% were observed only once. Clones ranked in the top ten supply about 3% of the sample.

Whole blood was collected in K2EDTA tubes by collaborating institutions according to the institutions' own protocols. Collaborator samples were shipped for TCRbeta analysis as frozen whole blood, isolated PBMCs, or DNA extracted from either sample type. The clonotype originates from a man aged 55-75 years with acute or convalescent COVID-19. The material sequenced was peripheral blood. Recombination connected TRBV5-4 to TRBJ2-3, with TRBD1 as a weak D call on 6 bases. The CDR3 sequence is CASSRDISSTDTQYF. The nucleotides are TGTGCCAGCAGCCGGGACATCTCGAGCACAGATACGCAGTATTTT.